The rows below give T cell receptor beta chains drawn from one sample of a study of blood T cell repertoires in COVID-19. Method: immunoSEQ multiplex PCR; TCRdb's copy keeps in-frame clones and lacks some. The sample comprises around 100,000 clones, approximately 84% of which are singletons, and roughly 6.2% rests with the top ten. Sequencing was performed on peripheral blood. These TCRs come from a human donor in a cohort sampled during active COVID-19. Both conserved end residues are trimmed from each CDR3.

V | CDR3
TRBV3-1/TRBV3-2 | ASSQGGDLGSPLH
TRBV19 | ASSPRRDSGEQY
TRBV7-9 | ASSPQGSPLHEQF
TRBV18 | ASSPESYGYT
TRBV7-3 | ASSPRGGNSYEQY
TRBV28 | ASSSFLGQGPIAPSRA
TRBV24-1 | ATSDTRPTSGGYNEQF
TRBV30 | AWHEQETQY
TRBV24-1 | ATSPTGRPNTEAF
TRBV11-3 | ASSAGEGGELF
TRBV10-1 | ASSDTGIYNEQF
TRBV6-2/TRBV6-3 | ASSLLAGATYEQY
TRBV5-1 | ASSPTPVSSSYEQY
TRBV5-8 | ASSIGLAEPSGTGELF
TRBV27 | ASSLGGAQPQH
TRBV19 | ASSIGTGGTDTQY
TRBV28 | ASSLGGLYYGYT
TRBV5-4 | ASSLGAGPTGELF
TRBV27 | ASSFDRQGGYTGELF
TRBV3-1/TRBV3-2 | ASSRGTGATSPLH
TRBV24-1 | ATSRTGGLYEQF
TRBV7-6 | ASSPQARQGYHYGYT
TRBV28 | ASRLAGDTGELF
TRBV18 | ASSPIGEGPNEQY
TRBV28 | AAWTSGEPYEQY
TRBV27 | ASSSKLAESYNEQF
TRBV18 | ASSPAGGGSTDTQY
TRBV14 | ASSPRTSGPFTDTQY
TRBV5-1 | ASSPGDSWAGEKLF
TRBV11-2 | ASSQINVGANIQY
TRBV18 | ASSPGLAGGEQY
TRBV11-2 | ASSLVQGVGEQF
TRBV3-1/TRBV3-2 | ASSPYSSRTDTQY
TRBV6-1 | ASSEAYTASANTGELF
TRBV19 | ASSKTGNTGELF
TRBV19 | ASSTMGGHTEAF
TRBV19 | ASTGTGSTGELF
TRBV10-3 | AIRPTGPQETQY
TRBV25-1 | ASSDSGTGNSYEQY
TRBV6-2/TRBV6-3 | ASSPGWGQQETQY
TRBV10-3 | AITRGDDGYT
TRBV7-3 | ASSSGNRGTQY
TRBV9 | ASSFSTGGGEKLF
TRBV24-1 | ATSDPWTSGRGGHNEQF
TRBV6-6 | ASSHRDREGYT